These 14 T cell receptor beta chains originate from one sample sequenced in a study of blood T cell repertoires in COVID-19. Only in-frame clones appear in the TCRdb table, and some are missing; sequencing was by immunoSEQ multiplex PCR. The sample yields under 30,000 clones, 83% seen once. Source material: peripheral blood. All receptors derive from a human donor in a cohort sampled during active COVID-19.

The chain carries TRBV6-6 and TRBJ2-7; 12 bases fit TRBD2. The ends lost 6 bases at V and 0 bases at J; junction bases unmatched: 3. This CDR3 contains 15 residues. Germline assignment: CDR1 MNHNY and CDR2 SVGAGI (reference sequence). In DNA form, the CDR3 reads TGTGCCAGCAGATGGACTAGCGGGATCTCCTACGAGCAGTACTTC. Translated, it gives CASRWTSGISYEQYF.

The chain recombines TRBV19 with TRBJ2-7; 8 bases are shared with TRBD1. CDR1 and CDR2 from the germline V gene are LNHDA and SQIVND (reference sequence). With V trimmed by 6 bases and J by 1 base, 14 bases remained unmatched. This CDR3 region has 17 residues. The CDR3 reads CASSTISGTGLSYEQYF. The CDR3 region has the DNA TGTGCCAGTAGCACGATTTCTGGGACAGGTCTTTCCTACGAGCAGTACTTC.

V and J are TRBV5-1 and TRBJ2-1, with TRBD1 matching over 7 bases. This CDR3 is built from 14 residues. The V gene's germline CDR1 is SGHRS and CDR2 YFSETQ. V was clipped by 5 bases and J by 3 bases; unmatched bases: 5. The CDR3 loop reads CASSEGAGYNEQFF. In DNA, the CDR3 is TGCGCCAGCAGTGAGGGGGCCGGCTACAATGAGCAGTTCTTC.

This chain connects TRBV29-1 to TRBJ1-2; D is undetermined. The CDR3 totals 12 residues. Deletions cut 2 bases from V and 8 bases from J, with 12 bases between. Germline CDR1 and CDR2: SQVTM and ANQGSEA. CDR3 nucleotides: TGCAGCGTTGAATACGGGATGCTCGGCTACACCTTC. This gives the protein CSVEYGMLGYTF.

V gene TRBV5-5 combines with J gene TRBJ2-5; 8 nucleotides align to TRBD1. The CDR3 spans 19 residues. CDR1 is SGHKS, CDR2 YYEKEE, per germline (reference sequence). V was clipped by 3 bases and J by 1 base; unmatched bases: 17. The CDR3 protein is CASSSWGVDRAISQETQYF. The CDR3 coding sequence is TGTGCCAGCAGCTCCTGGGGGGTGGACAGGGCTATTTCCCAAGAGACCCAGTACTTC.

This clone was recorded a few times. The chain carries TRBV7-3 and TRBJ2-7; 8 nucleotides line up with TRBD1. The trim removed 5 bases at V and 3 bases at J, leaving 9 bases unmatched. CDR3 length: 15 amino acids. CDR1 is SGHTA, CDR2 FQGTGA, per germline. The CDR3 reads CASSPSPRGLYEQYF. CDR3 nucleotides: TGTGCCAGCAGCCCCAGTCCCAGGGGGCTCTACGAGCAGTACTTC. Complete variable domain (other parts from reference TRBV7-3 and TRBJ2-7): GAGVSQTPSNKVTEKGKYVELRCDPISGHTALYWYRQSLGQGPEFLIYFQGTGAADDSGLPNDRFFAVRPEGSVSTLKIQRTERGDSAVYLCASSPSPRGLYEQYFGPGTRLTVT.

V usage is TRBV3-1 (or the pseudogene TRBV3-2) and J usage is TRBJ2-7; D is perhaps TRBD2 (5 bases). The germline V and J ends were trimmed by 3 bases and 1 base, with 13 bases remaining between them. Per the germline V gene, CDR1 is LGHDT and CDR2 is YNNKEL (reference sequence). This CDR3 spans 15 amino acids. CDR3 sequence reads: CASSHRGSGSYEQYF. The DNA of the CDR3 is TGTGCCAGCAGCCACCGGGGAAGCGGATCCTACGAGCAGTACTTC.

V and J are TRBV18 and TRBJ2-2, with 15 bases that match TRBD2. The CDR3 has 19 amino acids. In germline, CDR1 is KGHSH, CDR2 LQKENI. The ends lost 2 bases at V and 1 base at J; junction bases unmatched: 5. Here the CDR3 DNA reads TGTGCCAGCTCACCATCCGGGACTAGCGGGAGGAGGAACACCGGGGAGCTGTTTTTT. Translated, it gives CASSPSGTSGRRNTGELFF.

The chain combines TRBV7-6 with TRBJ2-3, with TRBD2 matching 10 bases. Germline CDR1 reads SGHVS; CDR2 reads FNYEAQ. This CDR3 contains 15 residues. The V segment lost 8 bases and the J segment 3 bases; nucleotides outside the gene matches: 8. CDR3 protein: CASGPLAGATDTQYF. CDR3 in DNA: TGTGCCAGCGGTCCTCTAGCGGGGGCAACAGATACGCAGTATTTT.

V is TRBV5-4 and J is TRBJ2-3; 10 nucleotides line up with TRBD1. The germline V gene has CDR1 SGHNT and CDR2 YYREEE (reference sequence). This CDR3 has 15 amino acids. Germline trimming cut 2 bases from V and 6 bases from J; bases unmatched to any gene: 6. The CDR3 coding sequence is TGTGCCAGCAGCTTCCGGGACAGGGGAATGGATACGCAGTATTTT. Translated: CASSFRDRGMDTQYF.

This sequence joins TRBV5-6 and TRBJ2-5; 7 nucleotides line up with TRBD1. The CDR3 sequence is 14 residues long. Germline assignment: CDR1 SGHDT and CDR2 YYEEEE. The trim removed 3 bases at V and 6 bases at J, leaving 8 bases unmatched. Written as DNA, the CDR3 is TGTGCCAGCAGCTCCTACAGGGGTCTGCAGACCCAGTACTTC. Translation gives CASSSYRGLQTQYF.

This chain joins TRBV4-3 and TRBJ2-7, with D maybe TRBD2 (5 bases). Germline lookup yields CDR1 LGHNA and CDR2 YSLEER. The CDR3 length is 16 residues. With 0 bases removed from V and 4 bases from J, the gap between germline ends came to 16 bases. This CDR3 is CASSQEFTGNIYEQYF. Here the CDR3 DNA reads TGCGCCAGCAGCCAAGAATTCACGGGGAACATTTACGAGCAGTACTTC.

The rearrangement links TRBV19 to TRBJ1-1; weak D call: TRBD1 (5 bases). CDR1 LNHDA and CDR2 SQIVND come from the germline V gene (reference sequence). CDR3 length: 14 amino acids. The ends were cut back, 7 bases at V and 3 bases at J, with 15 bases in the middle. The CDR3 DNA is TGTGCCAGTATGTTGGTGGAGGGGTACACTGAAGCTTTCTTT. Translating it yields CASMLVEGYTEAFF.

The CDR3, as DNA: TGTGCCAGCAGAAATGCAGGTTATAATTCACCCCTCCACTTT. As protein: CASRNAGYNSPLHF. V and J are TRBV6-5 and TRBJ1-6; D gene ambiguous. Trimming shortened V by 6 bases and J by 4 bases, and 10 bases separated the two germline ends. The length of the CDR3 is 14 residues. Germline V lookup: CDR1 MNHEY, CDR2 SVGAGI.